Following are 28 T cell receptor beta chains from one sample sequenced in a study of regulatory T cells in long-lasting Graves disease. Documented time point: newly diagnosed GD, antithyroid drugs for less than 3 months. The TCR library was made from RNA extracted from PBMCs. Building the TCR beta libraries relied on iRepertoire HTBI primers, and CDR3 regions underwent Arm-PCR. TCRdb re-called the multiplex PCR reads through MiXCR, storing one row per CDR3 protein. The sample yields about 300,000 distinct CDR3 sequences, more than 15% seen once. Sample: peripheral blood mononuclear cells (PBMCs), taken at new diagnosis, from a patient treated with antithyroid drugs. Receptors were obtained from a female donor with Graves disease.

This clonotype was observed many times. The CDR3 DNA reads as TGCGCCAGCAGTCCGGCCCTGACTGGCACCGGGGAGCTGTTTTTT. Translated: CASSPALTGTGELFF. This chain joins TRBV10-2 and TRBJ2-2; D uncertain. This CDR3 region has 15 residues. Germline values: CDR1 WSHSY, CDR2 SAAADI. Trimming took 5 bases from V and 4 from J, leaving 14 bases between them.

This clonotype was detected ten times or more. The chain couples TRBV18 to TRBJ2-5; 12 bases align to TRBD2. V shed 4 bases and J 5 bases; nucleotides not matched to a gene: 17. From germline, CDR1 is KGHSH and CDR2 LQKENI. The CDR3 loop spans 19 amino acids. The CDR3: CASSLLRTLTSGSMETQYF. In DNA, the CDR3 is TGTGCCAGCTCACTCTTGCGCACCCTGACTAGCGGGAGTATGGAGACCCAGTACTTC.

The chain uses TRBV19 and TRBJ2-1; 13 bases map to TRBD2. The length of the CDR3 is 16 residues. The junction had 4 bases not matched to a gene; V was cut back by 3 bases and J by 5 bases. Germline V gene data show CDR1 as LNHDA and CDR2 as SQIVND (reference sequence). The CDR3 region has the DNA TGTGCCAGTAGTATGACGGGACTAGCGGGACACAATGAGCAGTTCTTC. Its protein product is CASSMTGLAGHNEQFF.

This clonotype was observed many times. The CDR3 protein is CASSPYMTSLSTDTQYF. For the CDR3, the DNA is TGTGCCAGCTCACCCTATATGACAAGCCTCAGCACAGATACGCAGTATTTT. The chain joins TRBV18 to TRBJ2-3; D unresolved. Looked up from germline, CDR1 is KGHSH and CDR2 is LQKENI. The V end was cut by 3 bases, the J end by 0 bases, with 16 bases between. The CDR3 runs to 17 residues.

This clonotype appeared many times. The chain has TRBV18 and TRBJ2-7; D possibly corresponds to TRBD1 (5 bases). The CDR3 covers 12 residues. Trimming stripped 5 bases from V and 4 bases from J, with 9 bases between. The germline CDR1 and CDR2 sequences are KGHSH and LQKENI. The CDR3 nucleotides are TGTGCCAGCTCAGCAACAGGATACGAGCAGTACTTC. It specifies CASSATGYEQYF.

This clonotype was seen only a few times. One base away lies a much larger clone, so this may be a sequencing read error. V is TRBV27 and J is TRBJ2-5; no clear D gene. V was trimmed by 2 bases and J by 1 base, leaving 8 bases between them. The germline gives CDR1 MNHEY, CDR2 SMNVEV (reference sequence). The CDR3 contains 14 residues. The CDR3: CASSLSPAQETQYF. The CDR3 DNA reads TGTGCCAGCAGTTTAAGTCCAGCCCAAGAGACCCAGTACTTC.

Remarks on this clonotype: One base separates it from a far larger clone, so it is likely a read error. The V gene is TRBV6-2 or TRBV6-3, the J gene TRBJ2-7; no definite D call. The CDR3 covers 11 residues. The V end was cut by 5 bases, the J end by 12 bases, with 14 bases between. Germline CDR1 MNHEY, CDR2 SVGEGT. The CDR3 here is CASSASGRWYF. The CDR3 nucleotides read TGTGCCAGCAGTGCGTCCGGTCGCTGGTACTTC.

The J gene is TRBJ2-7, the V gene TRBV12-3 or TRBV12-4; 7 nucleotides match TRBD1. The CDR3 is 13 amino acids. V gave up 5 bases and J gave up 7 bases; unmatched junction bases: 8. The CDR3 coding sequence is TGTGCCAGCAGTAACACAGGGGCCGATGAGCAGTACTTC. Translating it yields CASSNTGADEQYF.

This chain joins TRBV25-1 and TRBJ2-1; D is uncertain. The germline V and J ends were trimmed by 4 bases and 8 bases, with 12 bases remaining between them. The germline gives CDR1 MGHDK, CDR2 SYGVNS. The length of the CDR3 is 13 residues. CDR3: CASSAEGIDEQFF. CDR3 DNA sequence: TGTGCCAGCAGTGCGGAAGGTATTGATGAGCAGTTCTTC.

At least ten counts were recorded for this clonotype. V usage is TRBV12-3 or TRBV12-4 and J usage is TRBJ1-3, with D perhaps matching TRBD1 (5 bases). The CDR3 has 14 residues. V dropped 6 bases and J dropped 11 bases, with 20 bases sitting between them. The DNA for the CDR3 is TGTGCCAGCAGCCTCCGGGACGCGCAAAGTCCCATATATTTT. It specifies CASSLRDAQSPIYF.

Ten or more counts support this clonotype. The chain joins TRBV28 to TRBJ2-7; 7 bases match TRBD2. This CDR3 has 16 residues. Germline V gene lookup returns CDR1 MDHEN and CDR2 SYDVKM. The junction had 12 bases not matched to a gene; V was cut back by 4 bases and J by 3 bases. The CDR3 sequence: CASSSFSSGLYYEQYF. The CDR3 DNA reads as TGTGCCAGCAGTTCCTTTTCTAGCGGCCTATACTACGAGCAGTACTTC.

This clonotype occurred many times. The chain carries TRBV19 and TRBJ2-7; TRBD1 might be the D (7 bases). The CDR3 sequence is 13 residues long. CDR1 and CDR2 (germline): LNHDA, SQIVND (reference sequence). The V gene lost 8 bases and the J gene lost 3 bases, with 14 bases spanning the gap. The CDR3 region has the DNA TGTGCCAGTGCCGGGGGACAGAGCTACGAGCAGTACTTC. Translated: CASAGGQSYEQYF.

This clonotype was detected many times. CDR3 bases: TGTGCCAGCAGTTCAGGGGCATCCATTCAGCCCCAGCATTTT. The encoded protein is CASSSGASIQPQHF. V and J are TRBV6-5 and TRBJ1-5; tentatively, D is TRBD1 (6 bases). Germline-derived CDR1 and CDR2 are MNHEY and SVGAGI. Between the trimmed V and J ends, which lost 4 bases and 6 bases, there was a span of 13 bases. This CDR3 is 14 amino acids long.

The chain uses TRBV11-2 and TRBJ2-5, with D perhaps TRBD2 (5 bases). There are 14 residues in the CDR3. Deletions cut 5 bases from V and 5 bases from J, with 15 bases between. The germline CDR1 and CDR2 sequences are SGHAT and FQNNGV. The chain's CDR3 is CASSAGGSMETQYF. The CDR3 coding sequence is TGTGCCAGCAGCGCGGGCGGTAGTATGGAGACCCAGTACTTC. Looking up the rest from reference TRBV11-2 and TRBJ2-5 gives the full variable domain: EAGVAQSPRYKIIEKRQSVAFWCNPISGHATLYWYQQILGQGPKLLIQFQNNGVVDDSQLPKDRFSAERLKGVDSTLKIQPAKLEDSAVYLCASSAGGSMETQYFGPGTRLLVL.

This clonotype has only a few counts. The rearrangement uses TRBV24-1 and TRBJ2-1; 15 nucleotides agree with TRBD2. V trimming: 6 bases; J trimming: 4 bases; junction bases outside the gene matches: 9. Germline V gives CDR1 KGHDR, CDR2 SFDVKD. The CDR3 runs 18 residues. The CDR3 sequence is CATSRPGLAGGNYNEQFF. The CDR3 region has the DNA TGTGCCACCAGTCGTCCCGGACTAGCGGGAGGGAATTACAATGAGCAGTTCTTC.

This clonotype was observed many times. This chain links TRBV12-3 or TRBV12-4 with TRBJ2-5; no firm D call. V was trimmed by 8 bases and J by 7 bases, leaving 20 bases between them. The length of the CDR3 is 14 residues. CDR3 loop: CASALGPLIGTQYF. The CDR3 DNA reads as TGTGCCAGCGCCCTCGGTCCGCTCATCGGGACCCAGTACTTC.

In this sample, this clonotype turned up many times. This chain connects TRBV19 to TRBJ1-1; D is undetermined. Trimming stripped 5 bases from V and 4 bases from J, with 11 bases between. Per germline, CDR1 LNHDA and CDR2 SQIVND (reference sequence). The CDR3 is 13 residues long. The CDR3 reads CASSPLAGTEAFF. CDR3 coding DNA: TGTGCCAGTAGTCCCCTCGCGGGCACTGAAGCTTTCTTT.

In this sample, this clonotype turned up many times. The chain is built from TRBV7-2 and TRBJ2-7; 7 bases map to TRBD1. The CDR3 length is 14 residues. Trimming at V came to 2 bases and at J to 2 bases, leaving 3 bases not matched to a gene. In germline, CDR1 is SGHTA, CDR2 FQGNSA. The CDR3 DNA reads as TGTGCCAGCAGCTTAACAGGGGTCCCCTACGAGCAGTACTTC. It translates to CASSLTGVPYEQYF.

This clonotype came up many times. CDR3 in DNA: TGTGCCAGCAGCCCCCAAAAGCTAGCGGAGAACACAGATACGCAGTATTTT. It codes for CASSPQKLAENTDTQYF. V usage is TRBV3-1 and J usage is TRBJ2-3; 7 bases map to TRBD2. Germline V lookup: CDR1 LGHDT, CDR2 YNNKEL (reference sequence). V trimming: 4 bases; J trimming: 2 bases; junction bases outside the gene matches: 12. The CDR3 spans 17 residues.

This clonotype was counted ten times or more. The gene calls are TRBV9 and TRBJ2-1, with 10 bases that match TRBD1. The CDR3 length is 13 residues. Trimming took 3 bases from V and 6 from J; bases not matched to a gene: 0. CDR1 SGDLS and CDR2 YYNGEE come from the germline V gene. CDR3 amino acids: CASSGTGGNEQFF. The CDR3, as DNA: TGTGCCAGCAGCGGGACAGGGGGCAATGAGCAGTTCTTC.

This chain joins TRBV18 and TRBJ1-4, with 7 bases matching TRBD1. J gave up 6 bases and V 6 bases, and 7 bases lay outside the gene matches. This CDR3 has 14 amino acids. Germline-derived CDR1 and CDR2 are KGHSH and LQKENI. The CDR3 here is CASSQDRVDEKLFF. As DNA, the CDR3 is TGTGCCAGCTCCCAAGACAGGGTAGATGAAAAACTGTTTTTT.

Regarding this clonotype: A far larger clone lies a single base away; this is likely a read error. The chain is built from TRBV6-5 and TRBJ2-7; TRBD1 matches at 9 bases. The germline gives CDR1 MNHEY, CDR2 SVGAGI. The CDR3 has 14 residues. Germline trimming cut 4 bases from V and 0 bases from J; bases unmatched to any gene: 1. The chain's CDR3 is CASSWTGDSYEQYF. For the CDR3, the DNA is TGTGCCAGCAGTTGGACAGGGGACTCCTACGAGCAGTACTTC.

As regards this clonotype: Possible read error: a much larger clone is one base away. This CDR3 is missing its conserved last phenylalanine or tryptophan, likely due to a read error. The CDR3 DNA reads TGTGCCACCAGCGAACCCTACGGGGCCACAGATACGCAGTATCTT. It specifies CATSEPYGATDTQYL. The chain recombines TRBV24-1 with TRBJ2-3; D tentatively fits TRBD1 or TRBD2 (5 bases each). CDR3 size: 15 residues. The germline V gene has CDR1 KGHDR and CDR2 SFDVKD. Trimming stripped 7 bases from V and 2 bases from J, with 15 bases between.

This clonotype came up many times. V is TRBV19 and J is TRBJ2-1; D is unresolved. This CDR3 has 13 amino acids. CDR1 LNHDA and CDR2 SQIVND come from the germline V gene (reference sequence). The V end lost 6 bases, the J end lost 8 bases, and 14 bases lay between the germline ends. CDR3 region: CASRPSQFYEQFF. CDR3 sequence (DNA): TGTGCCAGTAGACCGTCCCAGTTCTATGAGCAGTTCTTC.

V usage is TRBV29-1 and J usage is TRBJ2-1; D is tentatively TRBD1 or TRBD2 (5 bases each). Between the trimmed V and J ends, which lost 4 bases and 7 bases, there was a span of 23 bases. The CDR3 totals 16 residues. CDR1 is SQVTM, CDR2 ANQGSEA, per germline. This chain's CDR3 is CSVGLGTTIGWNEQFF. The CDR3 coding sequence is TGCAGCGTTGGACTCGGGACCACCATCGGCTGGAATGAGCAGTTCTTC.

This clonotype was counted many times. The CDR3 loop is CASSKPSGRKTYEQYF. For the CDR3, the DNA is TGTGCCAGCAGTAAACCTAGCGGGAGAAAGACCTACGAGCAGTACTTC. V is TRBV28 and J is TRBJ2-7; the match to TRBD2 covers 10 bases. CDR3 length: 16 residues. From germline, CDR1 is MDHEN and CDR2 SYDVKM. With V trimmed by 5 bases and J by 2 bases, 9 bases remained unmatched.

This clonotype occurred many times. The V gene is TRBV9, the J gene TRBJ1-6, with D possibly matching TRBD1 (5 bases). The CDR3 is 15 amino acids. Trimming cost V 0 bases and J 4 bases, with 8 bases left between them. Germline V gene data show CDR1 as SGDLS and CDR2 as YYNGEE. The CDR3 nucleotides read TGTGCCAGCAGCGTAGAGGGGAGGTATAATTCACCCCTCCACTTT. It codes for CASSVEGRYNSPLHF.

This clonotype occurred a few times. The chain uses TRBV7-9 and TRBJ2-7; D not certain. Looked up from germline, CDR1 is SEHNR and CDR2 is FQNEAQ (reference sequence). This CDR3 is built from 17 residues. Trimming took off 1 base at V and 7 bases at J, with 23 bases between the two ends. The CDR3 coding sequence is TGTGCCAGCAGCTTAGATGGGCCAATCACTATCCTAGAGGAGCAGTACTTC. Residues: CASSLDGPITILEEQYF.